Presented here are 32 T cell receptor beta chains from one specimen sequenced in a study of beta chain features in type 1 diabetes. These receptors have no known antigen. General study findings and limits: Researchers report that Type 1 diabetes patients had moderately but significantly shorter TCRB CDR3s across all four CD4+ subsets.

Investigators reverse transcribed all isolated RNA, so they sequenced expressed TCRB transcripts. The protocol was immunoSEQ multiplex PCR, while the TCRdb copy is restricted to in-frame clones and leaves out a portion. Of 150,000 to 200,000 clones in the sample, about 8% were seen once. The sample consisted of central memory CD4+ T cells from blood. These TCRs come from a woman aged 40 to 50 with type 1 diabetes.

This clone was counted between two and nine times. The chain couples TRBV2 to TRBJ1-1, with 8 bases lining up with TRBD1. Germline CDR1 reads SNHLY; CDR2 reads FYNNEI. The V gene end was trimmed by 6 bases and the J gene end by 3 bases; junction bases not matched to a gene: 9. The CDR3 consists of 15 residues. In DNA form, the CDR3 reads TGTGCCAGCAGCAGGGACAGGTCCACCTACACTGAAGCTTTCTTT. Amino acids: CASSRDRSTYTEAFF. The full variable domain, with the rest looked up from reference TRBV2 and TRBJ1-1, is EPEVTQTPSHQVTQMGQEVILRCVPISNHLYFYWYRQILGQKVEFLVSFYNNEISEKSEIFDDQFSVERPDGSNFTLKIRSTKLEDSAMYFCASSRDRSTYTEAFFGQGTRLTVV.

The chain is built from TRBV25-1 and TRBJ2-1, with TRBD1 matching 8 bases. There are 12 residues in the CDR3. Losses at the gene ends were 4 bases for V and 10 bases for J; bases not matched to a gene: 3. Germline V gene sequence: CDR1 MGHDK, CDR2 SYGVNS. CDR3 sequence: CASSVRDREQFF. The CDR3 DNA reads as TGTGCCAGCAGTGTCCGGGACAGGGAGCAGTTCTTC.

In its sample, this clone was seen a few times. V usage is TRBV15 and J usage is TRBJ1-5, with D unresolved. The length of the CDR3 is 16 residues. Germline CDR1 is LNHNV and CDR2 is YYDKDF (reference sequence). V lost 1 base to trimming and J lost 6 bases, with 16 bases between them. Written as DNA, the CDR3 is TGTGCCACCAGCAGAGGCAGCCCTACCACGGGTCAGCCCCAGCATTTT. It translates to CATSRGSPTTGQPQHF. The variable domain in full, completed from reference TRBV15 and TRBJ1-5, reads DAMVIQNPRYQVTQFGKPVTLSCSQTLNHNVMYWYQQKSSQAPKLLFHYYDKDFNNEADTPDNFQSRRPNTSFCFLDIRSPGLGDTAMYLCATSRGSPTTGQPQHFGDGTRLSIL.

In its sample, this clone was seen many times. The chain recombines TRBV18 with TRBJ2-5, with unresolved D. The germline V gene has CDR1 KGHSH and CDR2 LQKENI. The CDR3 totals 14 residues. Trimming removed 4 bases at V and 5 bases at J, with 14 bases between. The DNA for the CDR3 is TGTGCCAGCTCACTAGCACCGTCCCAGGAGACCCAGTACTTC. This codes for CASSLAPSQETQYF.

In its sample, this clone was seen a few times. This chain links TRBV4-2 with TRBJ1-2; 11 nucleotides agree with TRBD1. With V trimmed by 0 bases and J by 7 bases, 7 bases remained unmatched. This CDR3 spans 16 amino acids. The germline gives CDR1 LGHNA, CDR2 YNFKEQ. CDR3 amino acids: CASSQDLGQGAPGYTF. CDR3 sequence (DNA): TGTGCCAGCAGCCAAGACCTTGGACAGGGGGCGCCTGGCTACACCTTC.

The chain is built from TRBV7-3 and TRBJ2-1; 8 nucleotides line up with TRBD2. The CDR3 covers 15 residues. The J segment lost 6 bases and the V segment lost 5 bases, leaving 9 bases of the junction unmatched. Germline CDR1 SGHTA, CDR2 FQGTGA. The DNA of the CDR3 is TGTGCCAGCAGCCGTACTAGCGGCAAGACCAATGAGCAGTTCTTC. Protein: CASSRTSGKTNEQFF.

This clone was seen at least ten times. The rearrangement links TRBV18 to TRBJ2-1; 7 bases are shared with TRBD2. The CDR3 spans 13 residues. Germline-derived CDR1 and CDR2 are KGHSH and LQKENI. The V segment lost 6 bases and the J segment 9 bases; nucleotides outside the gene matches: 8. For the CDR3, the DNA is TGTGCCAGCTCGGAACGGGAGGAGGCTGAGCAGTTCTTC. As protein: CASSEREEAEQFF.

V is TRBV19 and J is TRBJ1-1; the D gene is possibly TRBD1 (5 bases). Germline lookup yields CDR1 LNHDA and CDR2 SQIVND (reference sequence). V lost 4 bases, J lost 4 bases, and 10 bases lay in between. This CDR3 is built from 13 residues. The CDR3 here is CASSTLGGTEAFF. The CDR3 bases are TGTGCCAGTAGTACCCTGGGGGGCACTGAAGCTTTCTTT.

CDR3 region: CASSQKLAGGPYQETQYF. CDR3 coding DNA: TGTGCCAGCAGCCAAAAACTAGCGGGGGGACCGTACCAAGAGACCCAGTACTTC. The J gene is TRBJ2-5, the V gene TRBV4-2, with 12 nucleotides matching TRBD2. This CDR3 is built from 18 residues. Germline V gives CDR1 LGHNA, CDR2 YNFKEQ. V lost 2 bases, J lost 0 bases, and 7 bases stayed unmatched.

The genes are TRBV7-8 and TRBJ2-3, with TRBD2 identical over 13 bases. The ends lost 5 bases at V and 5 bases at J; junction bases unmatched: 7. The CDR3 is 16 amino acids. Germline V gene data show CDR1 as SGHVS and CDR2 as FQNEAQ. CDR3 coding DNA: TGTGCCAGCAGCGCCTGGACTAGCGGGGGTGGAGATACGCAGTATTTT. Translation: CASSAWTSGGGDTQYF.

This clone was seen ten or more times. V gene TRBV5-6 combines with J gene TRBJ2-2; 8 bases map to TRBD1. Germline V gene sequence: CDR1 SGHDT, CDR2 YYEEEE. There are 18 residues in the CDR3. V gave up 2 bases and J gave up 2 bases; unmatched junction bases: 11. The CDR3 is CASSFKWAGTGNTGELFF. The CDR3 DNA is TGTGCCAGCAGCTTTAAGTGGGCAGGGACAGGCAACACCGGGGAGCTGTTTTTT.

The chain combines TRBV6-5 with TRBJ2-1; no clear D. The CDR3 contains 14 residues. V lost 2 bases, J lost 4 bases, and 9 bases lay in between. Germline V gene data show CDR1 as MNHEY and CDR2 as SVGAGI. Here the CDR3 reads CASSYGQRYNEQFF. CDR3 DNA sequence: TGTGCCAGCAGTTACGGCCAGCGATACAATGAGCAGTTCTTC.

Regarding this clone: A junction boundary mismatches the germline segment, possibly from a read error. The V call is TRBV7-2, the J call TRBJ1-2; D is ambiguous. Germline CDR1 is SGHTA and CDR2 is FQGNSA. CDR3 length: 11 residues. CDR3: CAILTSFGRLF. CDR3 DNA sequence: TGTGCCATCCTGACTTCTTTTGGCCGCCTCTTC.

The J gene is TRBJ1-2, the V gene TRBV29-1, with TRBD1 matching over 8 bases. Germline V gene sequence: CDR1 SQVTM, CDR2 ANQGSEA. The J segment lost 3 bases and the V segment lost 4 bases, leaving 4 bases of the junction unmatched. The CDR3 has 13 amino acids. The CDR3 bases are TGCAGCGTTGGAGCGACAGGGGACTATGGCTACACCTTC. Amino acid sequence: CSVGATGDYGYTF.

The chain links TRBV9 to TRBJ2-3, with D tentatively TRBD2 (6 bases). This CDR3 is 14 amino acids long. The V gene lost 4 bases and the J gene lost 2 bases, with 11 bases spanning the gap. Germline CDR1 and CDR2: SGDLS and YYNGEE. The CDR3 sequence is CASSSSGFTDTQYF. The CDR3 nucleotides read TGTGCCAGCAGCAGTAGCGGATTCACAGATACGCAGTATTTT.

The chain combines TRBV4-1 with TRBJ2-2; 8 nucleotides align to TRBD1. The germline gives CDR1 MGHRA, CDR2 YSYEKL. V gave up 3 bases and J gave up 0 bases; unmatched junction bases: 3. The CDR3 runs to 16 residues. This CDR3 is CASSHATGANTGELFF. DNA for the CDR3: TGCGCCAGCAGCCACGCGACAGGGGCGAACACCGGGGAGCTGTTTTTT.

The V call is TRBV7-8, the J call TRBJ1-1; a possible D gene is TRBD1 (6 bases). The V and J ends lost 2 bases and 6 bases respectively, with 10 bases between them. This CDR3 region has 13 residues. The germline V gene encodes CDR1 SGHVS and CDR2 FQNEAQ. CDR3 nucleotides: TGTGCCAGCAGCTTAAGCAGGGGTTCTGAAGCTTTCTTT. It translates to CASSLSRGSEAFF.

This chain connects TRBV6-6 to TRBJ2-1; TRBD2 matches 13 bases. The CDR3 loop spans 15 amino acids. The V segment lost 4 bases and the J segment 4 bases; nucleotides outside the gene matches: 1. Germline V gene sequence: CDR1 MNHNY, CDR2 SVGAGI (reference sequence). CDR3 amino acids: CASSSLAGGYNEQFF. The CDR3 DNA is TGTGCCAGCAGTTCACTAGCGGGAGGGTACAATGAGCAGTTCTTC.

Remarks on this clone: This sample includes further DNA sequences coding for the same CDR3. This chain links TRBV6-5 with TRBJ1-1, with D possibly TRBD1 on 6 matching bases. Germline CDR1 reads MNHEY; CDR2 reads SVGAGI. V lost 3 bases, J lost 0 bases, and 8 bases lay in between. The CDR3 is 14 amino acids. The CDR3: CASSYTGMNTEAFF. CDR3 in DNA: TGTGCCAGCAGTTATACAGGGATGAACACTGAAGCTTTCTTT.

In this sample, this clone turned up a few times. This chain links TRBV5-6 with TRBJ2-1; 9 bases are shared with TRBD2. CDR3 length: 15 amino acids. The germline gives CDR1 SGHDT, CDR2 YYEEEE. After removal of 4 bases from V and 6 bases from J, the junction contained 8 bases not matched to a gene. The CDR3 bases are TGTGCCAGCAGCCCCCCCAGCGGGAGGTTCAATGAGCAGTTCTTC. Its translation is CASSPPSGRFNEQFF.

J is TRBJ2-1 and V is TRBV4-2; TRBD1 might be the D (5 bases). Trimming pared 1 base from V and 12 bases from J, leaving 19 bases between. Germline V gives CDR1 LGHNA, CDR2 YNFKEQ. There are 15 residues in the CDR3. The CDR3 here is CASSQGDNRNWGQFF. Here the CDR3 DNA reads TGTGCCAGCAGCCAAGGGGATAACAGGAATTGGGGGCAGTTCTTC.

This clone was recorded a few times. This chain uses TRBV9 with TRBJ2-3; 11 nucleotides line up with TRBD2. The CDR3 runs to 16 residues. The V gene end was trimmed by 1 base and the J gene end by 4 bases; junction bases not matched to a gene: 5. Germline CDR1 and CDR2: SGDLS and YYNGEE. In DNA form, the CDR3 reads TGTGCCAGCAGCGTATCGACTAGCGGGATGTCAGATACGCAGTATTTT. Protein product: CASSVSTSGMSDTQYF.

V gene TRBV25-1 combines with J gene TRBJ2-1; 9 bases are shared with TRBD2. CDR1 is MGHDK, CDR2 SYGVNS, per germline. The CDR3 length is 15 residues. Trimming at V came to 6 bases and at J to 1 base, leaving 4 bases not matched to a gene. CDR3 coding DNA: TGTGCCAGCAGCCCGGCGGGAGGGTCCTACAATGAGCAGTTCTTC. Protein sequence: CASSPAGGSYNEQFF.

This clone came up a few times. This chain uses TRBV6-6 with TRBJ2-4; D unresolved. Looked up from germline, CDR1 is MNHNY and CDR2 is SVGAGI (reference sequence). This CDR3 is 14 amino acids long. The germline V and J ends were trimmed by 7 bases and 4 bases, with 14 bases remaining between them. CDR3 sequence reads: CASTELRQKNIQYF. The CDR3 nucleotides are TGTGCCAGCACCGAATTGAGACAAAAAAACATTCAGTACTTC.

This clone was observed many times. The CDR3 here is CASSATRAGSGYTF. The CDR3 bases are TGTGCCAGCAGTGCAACCAGGGCAGGTAGTGGCTACACCTTC. This chain uses TRBV6-6 with TRBJ1-2; tentatively, D is TRBD1 (5 bases). V was pared by 5 bases and J by 7 bases, with 17 bases between. CDR1 MNHNY and CDR2 SVGAGI come from the germline V gene (reference sequence). This CDR3 spans 14 amino acids.

CDR3 bases: TGTGCCAGCAGCTTGGGGACAGGGAACTATGGCTACACCTTC. Translation gives CASSLGTGNYGYTF. This chain connects TRBV5-4 to TRBJ1-2; 8 bases map to TRBD1. Germline CDR1 is SGHNT and CDR2 is YYREEE (reference sequence). The CDR3 consists of 14 residues. J was trimmed by 2 bases and V by 0 bases; bases with no gene match: 0.

Only a few counts were recorded for this clone. The rearrangement uses TRBV7-2 and TRBJ1-2, with 8 bases matching TRBD1. The V segment lost 3 bases and the J segment 10 bases; nucleotides outside the gene matches: 10. The CDR3 extends over 14 amino acids. CDR1 is SGHTA, CDR2 FQGNSA, per germline. In nucleotides, the CDR3 is TGTGCCAGCAGCTTTGGACAGGGCGCCCTTGACTACACCTTC. This codes for CASSFGQGALDYTF. The variable domain in full, completed from reference TRBV7-2 and TRBJ1-2, reads GAGVSQSPSNKVTEKGKDVELRCDPISGHTALYWYRQSLGQGLEFLIYFQGNSAPDKSGLPSDRFSAERTGGSVSTLTIQRTQQEDSAVYLCASSFGQGALDYTFGSGTRLTVV.

The table lists this clone with a few counts. The chain combines TRBV4-2 with TRBJ2-7; D possibly corresponds to TRBD1 (7 bases). CDR1 is LGHNA, CDR2 YNFKEQ, per germline. Trimming removed 4 bases at V and 2 bases at J, with 12 bases between. The CDR3 loop spans 14 amino acids. The CDR3 is CASSRGTATYEQYF. The CDR3 nucleotides read TGTGCCAGCAGCCGCGGGACAGCAACCTACGAGCAGTACTTC.

V and J are TRBV29-1 and TRBJ1-5, with D possibly matching TRBD1 (6 bases). The CDR3 has 14 residues. Trimming shortened V by 4 bases and J by 1 base, and 11 bases separated the two germline ends. Looked up from germline, CDR1 is SQVTM and CDR2 is ANQGSEA. In DNA form, the CDR3 reads TGCAGCGTTGCTCAGGGGCAAAGCAATCAGCCCCAGCATTTT. Its protein product is CSVAQGQSNQPQHF. Based on the CDR3 plus reference TRBV29-1 and TRBJ1-5, the full variable domain is SAVISQKPSRDICQRGTSLTIQCQVDSQVTMMFWYRQQPGQSLTLIATANQGSEATYESGFVIDKFPISRPNLTFSTLTVSNMSPEDSSIYLCSVAQGQSNQPQHFGDGTRLSIL.

The rearrangement joins TRBV4-2 to TRBJ2-5; 7 bases match TRBD1. CDR3 length equals 14 residues. J was trimmed by 4 bases and V by 5 bases; bases with no gene match: 7. Germline values: CDR1 LGHNA, CDR2 YNFKEQ. Here the CDR3 DNA reads TGTGCCAGCAGCGTAGACAGGGAGCGAGAGACCCAGTACTTC. Translated: CASSVDRERETQYF.

The V gene is TRBV7-3, the J gene TRBJ2-7; TRBD1 matches 7 bases. CDR1 and CDR2 (germline): SGHTA, FQGTGA. Germline trimming cut 0 bases from V and 4 bases from J; bases unmatched to any gene: 6. The CDR3 has 15 residues. CDR3 region: CASSLTPGTEYEQYF. The CDR3 nucleotides are TGTGCCAGCAGCTTAACCCCCGGGACAGAGTACGAGCAGTACTTC.

The table lists this clone with many counts. The chain carries TRBV18 and TRBJ2-6; 8 bases are a match to TRBD1. Trimming cost V 3 bases and J 2 bases; bases outside gene matches: 9. CDR3 length: 18 residues. Per germline, CDR1 KGHSH and CDR2 LQKENI. The CDR3 region has the DNA TGTGCCAGCTCACCGAATGGGGACAGGAGTGCTGGGGCCAACGTCCTGACTTTC. Translating gives CASSPNGDRSAGANVLTF.